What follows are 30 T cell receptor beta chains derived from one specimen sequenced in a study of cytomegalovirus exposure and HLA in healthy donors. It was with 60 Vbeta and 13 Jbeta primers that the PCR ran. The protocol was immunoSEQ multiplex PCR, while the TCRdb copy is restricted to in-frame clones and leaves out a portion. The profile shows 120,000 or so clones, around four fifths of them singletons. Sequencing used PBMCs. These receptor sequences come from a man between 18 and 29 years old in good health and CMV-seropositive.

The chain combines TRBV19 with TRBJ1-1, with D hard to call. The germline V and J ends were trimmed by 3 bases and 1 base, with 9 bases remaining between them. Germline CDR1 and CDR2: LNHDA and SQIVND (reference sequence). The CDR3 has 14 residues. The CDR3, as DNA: TGTGCCAGTAGTATGTCGGGAGGGAACACTGAAGCTTTCTTT. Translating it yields CASSMSGGNTEAFF.

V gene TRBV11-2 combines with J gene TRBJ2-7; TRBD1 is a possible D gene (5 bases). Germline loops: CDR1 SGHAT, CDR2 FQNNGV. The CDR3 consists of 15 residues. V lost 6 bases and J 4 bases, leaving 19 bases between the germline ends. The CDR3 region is CASRGKGPLLYEQYF. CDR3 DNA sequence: TGTGCCAGCAGGGGAAAGGGGCCTTTGTTGTACGAGCAGTACTTC.

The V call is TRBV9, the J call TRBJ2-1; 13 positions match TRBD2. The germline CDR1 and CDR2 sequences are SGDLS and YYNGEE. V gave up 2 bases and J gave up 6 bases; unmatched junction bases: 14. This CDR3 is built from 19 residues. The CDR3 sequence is CASSVPLAGGPGISNEQFF. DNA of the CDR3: TGTGCCAGCAGCGTCCCACTAGCGGGGGGGCCAGGTATCTCCAATGAGCAGTTCTTC. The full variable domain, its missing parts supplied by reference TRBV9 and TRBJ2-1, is DSGVTQTPKHLITATGQRVTLRCSPRSGDLSVYWYQQSLDQGLQFLIQYYNGEERAKGNILERFSAQQFPDLHSELNLSSLELGDSALYFCASSVPLAGGPGISNEQFFGPGTRLTVL.

This CDR3 reads CASSFPDEAFF. The CDR3 DNA is TGTGCCAGCAGTTTCCCAGATGAAGCTTTCTTT. The chain combines TRBV28 with TRBJ1-1, with unresolved D. Deletions cut 3 bases from V and 7 bases from J, with 6 bases between. This CDR3 has 11 amino acids. Germline V lookup: CDR1 MDHEN, CDR2 SYDVKM.

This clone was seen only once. In nucleotides, the CDR3 is TGTGCCAGCTCACACCGGGGGGATCAGCCCCAGCATTTT. It is translated as CASSHRGDQPQHF. The rearrangement joins TRBV18 to TRBJ1-5, with TRBD1 as a possible D gene (5 bases). V was clipped by 4 bases and J by 5 bases, with 9 bases between them. Germline V CDR1 and CDR2: KGHSH, LQKENI. The length of the CDR3 is 13 residues. Based on the CDR3 plus reference TRBV18 and TRBJ1-5, the full variable domain is NAGVMQNPRHLVRRRGQEARLRCSPMKGHSHVYWYRQLPEEGLKFMVYLQKENIIDESGMPKERFSAEFPKEGPSILRIQQVVRGDSAAYFCASSHRGDQPQHFGDGTRLSIL.

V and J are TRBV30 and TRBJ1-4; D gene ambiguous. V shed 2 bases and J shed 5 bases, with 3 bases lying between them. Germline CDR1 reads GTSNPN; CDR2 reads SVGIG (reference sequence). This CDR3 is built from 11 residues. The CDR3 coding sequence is TGTGCCTGGAGTCTCAATGAAAAACTGTTTTTT. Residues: CAWSLNEKLFF.

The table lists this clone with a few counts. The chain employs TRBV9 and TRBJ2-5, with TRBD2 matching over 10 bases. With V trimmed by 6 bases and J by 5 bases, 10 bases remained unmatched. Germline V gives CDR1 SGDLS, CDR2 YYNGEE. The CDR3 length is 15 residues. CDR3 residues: CASTRRAGGQETQYF. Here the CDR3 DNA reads TGTGCCAGCACAAGGCGAGCGGGGGGGCAGGAGACCCAGTACTTC.

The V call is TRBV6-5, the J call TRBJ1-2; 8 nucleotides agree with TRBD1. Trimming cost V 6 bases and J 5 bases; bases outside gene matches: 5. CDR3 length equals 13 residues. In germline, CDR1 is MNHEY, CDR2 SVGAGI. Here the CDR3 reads CASSLQGGYGYTF. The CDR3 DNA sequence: TGTGCCAGCAGCCTACAGGGGGGGTATGGCTACACCTTC.

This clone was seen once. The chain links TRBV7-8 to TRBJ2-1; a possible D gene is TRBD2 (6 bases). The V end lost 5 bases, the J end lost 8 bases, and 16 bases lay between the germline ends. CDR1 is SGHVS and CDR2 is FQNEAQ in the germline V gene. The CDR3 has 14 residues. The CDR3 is CASSPTGTPDEQFF. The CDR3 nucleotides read TGTGCCAGCAGCCCGACCGGGACTCCCGATGAGCAGTTCTTC.

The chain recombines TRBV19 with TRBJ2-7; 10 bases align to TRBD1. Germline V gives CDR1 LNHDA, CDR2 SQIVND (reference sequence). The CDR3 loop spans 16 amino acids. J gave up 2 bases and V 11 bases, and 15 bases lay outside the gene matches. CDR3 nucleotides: TGTGCCTCGAAAGGGGTCACGGGACAGGGGACCTACGAGCAGTACTTC. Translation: CASKGVTGQGTYEQYF.

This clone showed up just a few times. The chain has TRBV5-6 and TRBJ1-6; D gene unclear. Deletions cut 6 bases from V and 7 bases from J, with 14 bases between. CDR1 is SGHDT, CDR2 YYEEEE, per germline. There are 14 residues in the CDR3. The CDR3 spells CASNSGLGNSPLHF. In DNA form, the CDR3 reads TGTGCCAGCAACTCCGGACTGGGAAATTCACCCCTCCACTTT.

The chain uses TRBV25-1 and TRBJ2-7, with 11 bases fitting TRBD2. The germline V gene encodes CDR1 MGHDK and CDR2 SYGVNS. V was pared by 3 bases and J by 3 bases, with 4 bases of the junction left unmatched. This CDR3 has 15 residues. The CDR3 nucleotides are TGTGCCAGCAGTGACCCCCTAGCGGGGGGCTACGAGCAGTACTTC. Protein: CASSDPLAGGYEQYF.

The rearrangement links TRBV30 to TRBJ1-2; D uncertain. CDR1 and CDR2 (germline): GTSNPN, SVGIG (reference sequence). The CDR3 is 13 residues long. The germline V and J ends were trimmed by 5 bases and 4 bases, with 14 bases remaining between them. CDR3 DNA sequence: TGTGCCTGGTCCGACCACAGATCCTATGGCTACACCTTC. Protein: CAWSDHRSYGYTF.

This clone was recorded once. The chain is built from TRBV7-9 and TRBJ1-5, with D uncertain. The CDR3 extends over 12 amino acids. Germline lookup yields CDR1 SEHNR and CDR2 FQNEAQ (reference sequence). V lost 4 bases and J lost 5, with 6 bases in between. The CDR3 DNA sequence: TGTGCCAGCAGCTACAGAGATCAGCCCCAGCATTTT. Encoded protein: CASSYRDQPQHF. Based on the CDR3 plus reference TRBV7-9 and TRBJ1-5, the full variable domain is DTGVSQNPRHKITKRGQNVTFRCDPISEHNRLYWYRQTLGQGPEFLTYFQNEAQLEKSRLLSDRFSAERPKGSFSTLEIQRTEQGDSAMYLCASSYRDQPQHFGDGTRLSIL.

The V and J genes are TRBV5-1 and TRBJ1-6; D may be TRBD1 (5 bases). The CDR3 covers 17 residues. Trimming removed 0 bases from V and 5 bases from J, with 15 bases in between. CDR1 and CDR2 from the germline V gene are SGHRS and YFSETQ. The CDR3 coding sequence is TGCGCCAGCAGCTTGGATGGGGGAGGGTTGCATAATTCACCCCTCCACTTT. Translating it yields CASSLDGGGLHNSPLHF.

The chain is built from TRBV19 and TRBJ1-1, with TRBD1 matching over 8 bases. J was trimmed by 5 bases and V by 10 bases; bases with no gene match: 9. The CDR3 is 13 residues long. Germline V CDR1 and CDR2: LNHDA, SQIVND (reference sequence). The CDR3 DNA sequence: TGTGCCACCGCCCAGACAGGGGTTACTGAAGCTTTCTTT. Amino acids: CATAQTGVTEAFF.

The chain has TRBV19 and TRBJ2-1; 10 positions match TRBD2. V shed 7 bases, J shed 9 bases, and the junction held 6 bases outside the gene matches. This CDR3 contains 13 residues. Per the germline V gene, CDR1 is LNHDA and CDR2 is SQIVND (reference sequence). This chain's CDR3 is CASISGGATEQFF. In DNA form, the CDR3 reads TGTGCCAGTATCAGCGGGGGGGCCACTGAGCAGTTCTTC.

CDR3 sequence: CASSFTVYNEQFF. The CDR3 DNA sequence: TGTGCCAGCAGCTTTACAGTATACAATGAGCAGTTCTTC. The chain employs TRBV7-6 and TRBJ2-1, with D hard to call. V dropped 3 bases and J dropped 4 bases, with 7 bases sitting between them. This CDR3 is built from 13 residues. The germline V gene has CDR1 SGHVS and CDR2 FNYEAQ.

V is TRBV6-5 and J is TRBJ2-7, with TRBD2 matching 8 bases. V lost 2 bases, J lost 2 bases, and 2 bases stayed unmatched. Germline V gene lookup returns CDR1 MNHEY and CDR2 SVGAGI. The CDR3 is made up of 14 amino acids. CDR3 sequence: CASSYGAGAYEQYF. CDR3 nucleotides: TGTGCCAGCAGTTACGGAGCGGGGGCCTACGAGCAGTACTTC.

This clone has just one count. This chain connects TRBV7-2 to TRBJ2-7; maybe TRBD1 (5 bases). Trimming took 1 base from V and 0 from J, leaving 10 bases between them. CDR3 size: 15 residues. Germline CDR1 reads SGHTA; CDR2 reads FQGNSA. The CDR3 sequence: CASSLGQGISYEQYF. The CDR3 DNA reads TGTGCCAGCAGCTTAGGCCAGGGAATCTCCTACGAGCAGTACTTC.

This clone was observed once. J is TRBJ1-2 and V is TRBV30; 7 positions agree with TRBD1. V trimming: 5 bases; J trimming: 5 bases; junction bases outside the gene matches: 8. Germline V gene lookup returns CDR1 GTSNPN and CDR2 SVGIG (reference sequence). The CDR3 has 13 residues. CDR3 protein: CAWYGTDFYGYTF. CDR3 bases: TGTGCCTGGTACGGGACAGACTTTTATGGCTACACCTTC.

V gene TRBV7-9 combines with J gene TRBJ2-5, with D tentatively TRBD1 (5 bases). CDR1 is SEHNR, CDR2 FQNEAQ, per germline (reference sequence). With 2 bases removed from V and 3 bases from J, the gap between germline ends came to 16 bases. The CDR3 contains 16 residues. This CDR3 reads CASSLTPKVQEETQYF. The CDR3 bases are TGTGCCAGCAGCTTAACCCCCAAGGTACAGGAAGAGACCCAGTACTTC. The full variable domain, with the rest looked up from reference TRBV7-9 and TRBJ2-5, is DTGVSQNPRHKITKRGQNVTFRCDPISEHNRLYWYRQTLGQGPEFLTYFQNEAQLEKSRLLSDRFSAERPKGSFSTLEIQRTEQGDSAMYLCASSLTPKVQEETQYFGPGTRLLVL.

CDR3 DNA sequence: TGCGCCAGCAGCTTGTCACCTAAGAGCTCTGGAAACACCATATATTTT. It encodes CASSLSPKSSGNTIYF. The chain combines TRBV5-1 with TRBJ1-3; D unclear. The CDR3 totals 16 residues. Germline V gene data show CDR1 as SGHRS and CDR2 as YFSETQ. Trimming took off 1 base at V and 0 bases at J, with 11 bases between the two ends.

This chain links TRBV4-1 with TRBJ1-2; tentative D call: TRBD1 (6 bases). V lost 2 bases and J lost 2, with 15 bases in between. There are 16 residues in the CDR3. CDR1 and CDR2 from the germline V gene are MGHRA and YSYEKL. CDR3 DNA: TGCGCCAGCAGCCAACCTTCGAGGGGGGGGAACTATGGCTACACCTTC. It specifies CASSQPSRGGNYGYTF.

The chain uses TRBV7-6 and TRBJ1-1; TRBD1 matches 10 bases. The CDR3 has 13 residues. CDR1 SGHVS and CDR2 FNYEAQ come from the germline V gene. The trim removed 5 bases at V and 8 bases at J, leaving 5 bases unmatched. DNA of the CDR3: TGTGCCAGCAGCCCTCCGGGACAGGGGGAAGCTTTCTTT. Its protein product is CASSPPGQGEAFF.

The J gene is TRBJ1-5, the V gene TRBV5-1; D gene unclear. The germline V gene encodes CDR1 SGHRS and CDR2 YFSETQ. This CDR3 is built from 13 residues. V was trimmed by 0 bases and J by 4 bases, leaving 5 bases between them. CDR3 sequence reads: CASSLAGNQPQHF. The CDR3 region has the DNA TGCGCCAGCAGCTTGGCGGGTAATCAGCCCCAGCATTTT. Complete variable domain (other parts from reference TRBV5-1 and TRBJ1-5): KAGVTQTPRYLIKTRGQQVTLSCSPISGHRSVSWYQQTPGQGLQFLFEYFSETQRNKGNFPGRFSGRQFSNSRSEMNVSTLELGDSALYLCASSLAGNQPQHFGDGTRLSIL.

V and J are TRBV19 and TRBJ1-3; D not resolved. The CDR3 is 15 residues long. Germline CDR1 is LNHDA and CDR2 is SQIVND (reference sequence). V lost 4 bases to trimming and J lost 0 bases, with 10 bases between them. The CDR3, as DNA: TGTGCCAGTAGTAAGACGGCGGTCTCTGGAAACACCATATATTTT. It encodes CASSKTAVSGNTIYF.

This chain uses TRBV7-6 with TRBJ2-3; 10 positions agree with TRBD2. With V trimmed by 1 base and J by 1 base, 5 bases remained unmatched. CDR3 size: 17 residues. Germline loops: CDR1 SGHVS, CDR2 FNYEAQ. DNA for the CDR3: TGTGCCAGCAGCTTAGAGGATCTAGCGGGGGGCACAGATACGCAGTATTTT. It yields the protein CASSLEDLAGGTDTQYF.

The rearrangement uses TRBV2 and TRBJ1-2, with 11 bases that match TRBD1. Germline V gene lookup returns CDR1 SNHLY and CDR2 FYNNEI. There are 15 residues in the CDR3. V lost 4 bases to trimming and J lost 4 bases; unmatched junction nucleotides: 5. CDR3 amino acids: CASSAGQGAIYGYTF. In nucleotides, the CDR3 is TGTGCCAGCAGTGCAGGACAGGGGGCGATCTATGGCTACACCTTC.

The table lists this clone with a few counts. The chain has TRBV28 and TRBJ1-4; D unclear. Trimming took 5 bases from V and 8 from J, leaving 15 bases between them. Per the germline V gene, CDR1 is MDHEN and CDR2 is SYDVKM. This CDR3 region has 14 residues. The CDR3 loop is CASSPRGFDEKLFF. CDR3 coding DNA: TGTGCCAGCAGTCCACGCGGGTTCGACGAAAAACTGTTTTTT.